These T cell receptor beta chains were read from a single sample in a study of molecular identifiers for immune sequencing clone quantification. TCRdb used MiXCR to reprocess the PCR reads, holding one entry per CDR3 protein. The data contain about 100,000 distinct CDR3 sequences, roughly a third of them singletons. Sequences were obtained from naive CD8+ T cells from blood, with Jurkat cell RNA spiked in. The source of these receptors is a human donor in good health. Some libraries in this study had Jurkat cell RNA spiked in. The CDR3 runs from the conserved cysteine through the conserved F or W. D genes are given only for firm matches. Clone size is not always given. Where it is, it says once, few, many or a class for expanded clones.

many,TRBV20-1,TRBD2,TRBJ2-5,TGCAGTGCTAGGGGGCTCCCGGGACTAGCGGGAGGAAGGACTACTAAAGAGACCCAGTACTTC,CSARGLPGLAGGRTTKETQYF
-,TRBV28,TRBD2,TRBJ2-7,TGTGCCAGCAGTGCAGCCGGGACTAGCCAGTACGAGCAGTACTTC,CASSAAGTSQYEQYF
-,TRBV9,-,TRBJ2-5,TGTGCCAGCAGCGTAGGGGACTACCAAGAGACCCAGTACTTC,CASSVGDYQETQYF
few,TRBV7-9,-,TRBJ2-2,TGTGCCAGCAGCTTCAGTTACAGCCCCGGGGAGCTGTTTTTT,CASSFSYSPGELFF
-,TRBV27,-,TRBJ2-3,TGCGCCAGCAGTTTCGGTGGGAAACCCTCAGGTGCGCAGTATTTT,CASSFGGKPSGAQYF
-,TRBV4-2,-,TRBJ2-1,TGTGCCAGCAGGCTGGGGGCAAAGCAGTTCTTC,CASRLGAKQFF
-,TRBV3-1,TRBD2,TRBJ2-3,TGTGCCAGCAGCCAAGTGGATAGCGGGGTCCCAGATACGCAGTATTTT,CASSQVDSGVPDTQYF
many,TRBV7-2,-,TRBJ2-7,TGTGCCAGCAGCTTAGTGGGGGGTAGCGAGCAGTACTTC,CASSLVGGSEQYF
-,TRBV6-1,-,TRBJ2-7,TGTGCCAGCAGCGCAAGGGTCAACGAGCAGTACTTC,CASSARVNEQYF
-,TRBV5-1,-,TRBJ1-1,TGCGCCAGCAGCTTGGGGGATAGGAAAACTGAAGCTTTCTTT,CASSLGDRKTEAFF
-,TRBV6-6,-,TRBJ2-3,TGTGCCAGCAGTTACTCCCTTTATACGCAGTATTTT,CASSYSLYTQYF
-,TRBV6-6,TRBD1,TRBJ2-7,TGTGCCAGCAGTTACTCGGGACAGAACTACGAGCAGTACTTC,CASSYSGQNYEQYF
many,TRBV4-1,-,TRBJ2-3,TGCGCCAGCAGCCAAGACTCGACGGATACGCAGTATTTT,CASSQDSTDTQYF
-,TRBV7-8,TRBD2,TRBJ2-1,TGTGCCAGCAGCTTTCGAGCGGGGGCGGCTCCCAATGAGCAGTTCTTC,CASSFRAGAAPNEQFF
many,TRBV7-9,-,TRBJ2-3,TGTGCCAGCAGTCCTTATAGCGGCGAAACAGATACGCAGTATTTT,CASSPYSGETDTQYF
few,TRBV20-1,-,TRBJ2-3,TGCAGTGCACCCCCTCTAGGGGCGGATACGCAGTATTTT,CSAPPLGADTQYF
-,TRBV9,-,TRBJ2-7,TGTGCCAGCAGCCCGAGTCCATCGGGGCTCGCCTCCTACGAGCAGTACTTC,CASSPSPSGLASYEQYF
-,TRBV3-1,-,TRBJ2-7,TGTGCCAGCAGCCAAGGGCAGGCCAGGGGCCGATACGAGCAGTACTTC,CASSQGQARGRYEQYF